This T cell receptor (beta chain) was recorded in a study of T cell responses to AZD1222 COVID-19 vaccine. TCRdb keeps only in-frame clones here, not all; method: immunoSEQ multiplex PCR. The sample lists around 150,000 clones, roughly 90% occurring once. The CDR3 sequence is 16 residues long. The germline gives CDR1 LGHDT, CDR2 YNNKEL (reference sequence). Trimming removed 3 bases at V and 0 bases at J, with 9 bases between. This sample comprised peripheral blood, obtained 28 days after the second AZD1222 dose. This receptor was identified in an adult who received the AZD1222 COVID-19 vaccine. V is TRBV3-1 (or the pseudogene TRBV3-2) and J is TRBJ2-6; D assignment may be TRBD1 or TRBD2 (5 bases each). CDR3 bases: TGTGCCAGCAGCCAGGGGGTGGCCTCTGGGGCCAACGTCCTGACTTTC. This translates into CASSQGVASGANVLTF.